The sequence of this TCR beta chain was determined in a study of shared clonotypes between healthy human individuals. At the level of the study: Donors had three CD4 naive, three CD4 memory, two CD8 naive and one CD8 memory plate apiece.

The study ran the assay at deep level. Here immunoSEQ multiplex PCR was the method, and the copy in TCRdb shows in-frame clones only, minus some. In the table there are under 80,000 clones, over 55% of which are singletons. The sequenced sample was memory CD8+ T cells sorted from blood. Subset meaning: CD45RO+ cells pooled with CCR7-negative TemRA cells. The clonotype was recovered from a man under 40 in good health.

CDR3 region: CASSPRTSGGGGYTF. Here the CDR3 DNA reads TGTGCCAGCTCACCACGGACCTCTGGGGGTGGTGGCTACACCTTC. The V and J genes are TRBV18 and TRBJ1-2, with a weak D call TRBD1 (5 bases). CDR3 size: 15 residues. Between the trimmed V and J ends, which lost 1 base and 7 bases, there was a span of 16 bases. Germline values: CDR1 KGHSH, CDR2 LQKENI. The full variable domain, its missing parts supplied by reference TRBV18 and TRBJ1-2, is NAGVMQNPRHLVRRRGQEARLRCSPMKGHSHVYWYRQLPEEGLKFMVYLQKENIIDESGMPKERFSAEFPKEGPSILRIQQVVRGDSAAYFCASSPRTSGGGGYTFGSGTRLTVV.